This record looks at one T cell receptor beta chain sequence and its context. What it binds is not known. The germline V gene encodes CDR1 LNHDA and CDR2 SQIVND (reference sequence). The CDR3 sequence is 13 residues long. V gave up 5 bases and J gave up 1 base, with 8 bases separating them. Libraries were prepared by immunoSEQ multiplex PCR; TCRdb keeps only in-frame clonotypes and omits some of them. The sample has 150,000 to 200,000 clones; around nine tenths are singletons. The data originate from a study of T cell responses to AZD1222 COVID-19 vaccine. The study's findings and limits: Targets within unmutated variant regions were reportedly found for nearly half of spike-specific TCRs.

The specimen comprised peripheral blood, sampled on day 0 of AZD1222 vaccination. The TCR was taken from an adult in good health. This rearrangement joins TRBV19 to TRBJ1-1; no clear D. Here the CDR3 reads CASSFARNTEAFF. CDR3 sequence (DNA): TGTGCCAGTAGTTTCGCCAGGAACACTGAAGCTTTCTTT.